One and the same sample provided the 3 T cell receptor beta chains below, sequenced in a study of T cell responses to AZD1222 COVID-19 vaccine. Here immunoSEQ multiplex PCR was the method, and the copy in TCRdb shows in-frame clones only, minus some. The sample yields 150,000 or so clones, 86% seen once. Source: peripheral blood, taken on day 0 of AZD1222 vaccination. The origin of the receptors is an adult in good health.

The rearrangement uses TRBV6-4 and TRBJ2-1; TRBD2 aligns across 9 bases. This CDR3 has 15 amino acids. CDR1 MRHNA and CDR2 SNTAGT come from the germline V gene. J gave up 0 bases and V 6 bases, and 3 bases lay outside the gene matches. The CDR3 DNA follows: TGTGCCAGCAGGAAAGCGGGGGGCTCCTACAATGAGCAGTTCTTC. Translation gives CASRKAGGSYNEQFF.

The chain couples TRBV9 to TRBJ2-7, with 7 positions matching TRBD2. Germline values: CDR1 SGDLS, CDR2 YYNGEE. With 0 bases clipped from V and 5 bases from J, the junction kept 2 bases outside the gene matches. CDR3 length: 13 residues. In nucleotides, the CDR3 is TGTGCCAGCAGCGTAGAAGCGGGGAACGAGCAGTACTTC. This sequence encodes CASSVEAGNEQYF.

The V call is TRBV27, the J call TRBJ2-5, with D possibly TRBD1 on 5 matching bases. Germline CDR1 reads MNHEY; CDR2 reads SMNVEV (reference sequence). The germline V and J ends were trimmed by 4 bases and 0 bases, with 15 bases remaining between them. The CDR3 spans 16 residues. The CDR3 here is CASSWSLDRYQETQYF. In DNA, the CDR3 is TGTGCCAGCAGTTGGAGTCTAGACAGATACCAAGAGACCCAGTACTTC.